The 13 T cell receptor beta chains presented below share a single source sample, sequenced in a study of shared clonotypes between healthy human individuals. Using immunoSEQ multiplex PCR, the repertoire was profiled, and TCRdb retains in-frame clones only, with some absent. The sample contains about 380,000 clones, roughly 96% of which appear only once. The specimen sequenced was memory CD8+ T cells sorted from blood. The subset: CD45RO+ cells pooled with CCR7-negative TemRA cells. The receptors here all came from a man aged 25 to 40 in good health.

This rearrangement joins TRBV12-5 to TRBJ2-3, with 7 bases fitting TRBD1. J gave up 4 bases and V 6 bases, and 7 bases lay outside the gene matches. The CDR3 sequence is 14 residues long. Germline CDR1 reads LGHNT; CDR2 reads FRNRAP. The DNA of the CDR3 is TGTGCTAGTGGACAGACAGGGTCCCCAGATACGCAGTATTTT. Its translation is CASGQTGSPDTQYF.

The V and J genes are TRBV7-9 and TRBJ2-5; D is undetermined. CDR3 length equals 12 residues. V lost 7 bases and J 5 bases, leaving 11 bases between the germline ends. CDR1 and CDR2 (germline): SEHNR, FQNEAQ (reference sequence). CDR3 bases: TGTGCCAGCACCTACTCGCGGGAGACCCAGTACTTC. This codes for CASTYSRETQYF.

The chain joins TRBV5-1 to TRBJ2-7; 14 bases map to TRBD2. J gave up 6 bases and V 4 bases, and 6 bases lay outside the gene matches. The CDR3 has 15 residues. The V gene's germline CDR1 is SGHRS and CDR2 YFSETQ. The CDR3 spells CASSPGTSGRREQYF. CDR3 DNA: TGCGCCAGCAGCCCGGGGACTAGCGGGAGACGCGAGCAGTACTTC.

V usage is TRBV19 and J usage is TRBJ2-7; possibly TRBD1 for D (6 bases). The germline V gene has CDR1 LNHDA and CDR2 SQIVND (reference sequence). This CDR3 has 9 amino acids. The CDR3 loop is CAGAYEQYF. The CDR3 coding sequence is TGTGCGGGGGCATACGAGCAGTACTTC. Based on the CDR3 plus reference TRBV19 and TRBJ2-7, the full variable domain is DGGITQSPKYLFRKEGQNVTLSCEQNLNHDAMYWYRQDPGQGLRLIYYSQIVNDFQKGDIAEGYSVSREKKESFPLTVTSAQKNPTAFYLCAGAYEQYFGPGTRLTVT.

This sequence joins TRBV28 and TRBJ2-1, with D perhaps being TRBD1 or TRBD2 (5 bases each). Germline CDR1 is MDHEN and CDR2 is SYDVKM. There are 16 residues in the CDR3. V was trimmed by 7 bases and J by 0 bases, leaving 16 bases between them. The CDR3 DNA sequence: TGTGCCAGCACCACGCTCGGGGCGACCTCCTACAATGAGCAGTTCTTC. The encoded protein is CASTTLGATSYNEQFF.

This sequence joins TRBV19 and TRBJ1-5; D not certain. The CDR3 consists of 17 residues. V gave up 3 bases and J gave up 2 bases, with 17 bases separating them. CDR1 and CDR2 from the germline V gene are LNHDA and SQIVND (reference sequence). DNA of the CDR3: TGTGCCAGTAGTATCCTAGGTCGGGCAGGCGGCAATCAGCCCCAGCATTTT. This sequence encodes CASSILGRAGGNQPQHF.

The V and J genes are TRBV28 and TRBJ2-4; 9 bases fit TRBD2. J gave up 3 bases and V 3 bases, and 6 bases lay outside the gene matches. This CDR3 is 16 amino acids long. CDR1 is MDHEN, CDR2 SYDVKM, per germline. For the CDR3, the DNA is TGTGCCAGCAGTTTTGGGGCGCGGGAGGGCAAAAACATTCAGTACTTC. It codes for CASSFGAREGKNIQYF.

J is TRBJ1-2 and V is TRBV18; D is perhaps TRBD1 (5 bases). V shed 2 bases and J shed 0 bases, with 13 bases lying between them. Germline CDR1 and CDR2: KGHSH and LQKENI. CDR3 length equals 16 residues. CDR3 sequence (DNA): TGTGCCAGCTCACCAATTTACAGGACCTCTAACTATGGCTACACCTTC. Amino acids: CASSPIYRTSNYGYTF.

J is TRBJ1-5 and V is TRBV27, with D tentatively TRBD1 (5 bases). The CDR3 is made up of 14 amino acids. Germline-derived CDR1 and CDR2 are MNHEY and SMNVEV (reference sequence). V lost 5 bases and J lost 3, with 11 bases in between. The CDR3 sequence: CASSPRQINQPQHF. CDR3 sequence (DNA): TGTGCCAGCAGTCCCCGACAGATCAATCAGCCCCAGCATTTT.

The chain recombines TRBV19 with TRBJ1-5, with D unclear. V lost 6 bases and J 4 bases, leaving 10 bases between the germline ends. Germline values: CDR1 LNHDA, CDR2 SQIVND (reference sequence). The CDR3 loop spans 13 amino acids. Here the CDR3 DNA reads TGTGCCAGTAGCCCGACCGAAAATCAGCCCCAGCATTTT. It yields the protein CASSPTENQPQHF.

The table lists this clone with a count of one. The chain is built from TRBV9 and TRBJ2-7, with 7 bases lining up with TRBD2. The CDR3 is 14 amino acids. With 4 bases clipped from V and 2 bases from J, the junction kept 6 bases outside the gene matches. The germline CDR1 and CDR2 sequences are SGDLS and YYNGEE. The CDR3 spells CASSTGLNPYEQYF. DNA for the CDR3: TGTGCCAGCAGCACGGGACTAAACCCCTACGAGCAGTACTTC.

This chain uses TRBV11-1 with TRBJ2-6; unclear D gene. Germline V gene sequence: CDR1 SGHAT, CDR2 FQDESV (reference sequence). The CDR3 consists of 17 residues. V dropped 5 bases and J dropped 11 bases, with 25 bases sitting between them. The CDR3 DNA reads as TGTGCCAGCAGCGTTTCTAGGCTGACAAAGTCGGGCCACGTCCTGACTTTC. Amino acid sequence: CASSVSRLTKSGHVLTF.

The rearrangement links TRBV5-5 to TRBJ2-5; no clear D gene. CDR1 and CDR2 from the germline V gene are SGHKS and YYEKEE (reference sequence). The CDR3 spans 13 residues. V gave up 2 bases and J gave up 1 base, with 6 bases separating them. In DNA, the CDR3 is TGTGCCAGCAGCTTTAACCCCCAAGAGACCCAGTACTTC. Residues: CASSFNPQETQYF. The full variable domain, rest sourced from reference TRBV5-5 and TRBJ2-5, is DAGVTQSPTHLIKTRGQQVTLRCSPISGHKSVSWYQQVLGQGPQFIFQYYEKEERGRGNFPDRFSARQFPNYSSELNVNALLLGDSALYLCASSFNPQETQYFGPGTRLLVL.